These 31 T cell receptor beta chains were all obtained from the same sample, sequenced in a study of T cell changes during pregnancy in multiple sclerosis. Sequencing used immunoSEQ multiplex PCR; TCRdb keeps in-frame clones, though not all of them. The table lists about 60,000 clones, almost 95% of them singletons. The specimen comprised peripheral blood, sampled in the first trimester of pregnancy. The receptors shown here come from a female donor with multiple sclerosis, enrolled in a pregnancy study.

The V call is TRBV9, the J call TRBJ2-2; 8 bases match TRBD2. The germline CDR1 and CDR2 sequences are SGDLS and YYNGEE. V trimming: 0 bases; J trimming: 7 bases; junction bases outside the gene matches: 5. The CDR3 has 15 amino acids. CDR3 region: CASSVAGGIGGELFF. CDR3 coding DNA: TGTGCCAGCAGCGTAGCGGGGGGGATCGGCGGGGAGCTGTTTTTT.

By share, this clone ranks as medium-sized (0.01 to 0.1%). CDR3 bases: TGCAGCGTTGGGACAGGGGGCACGTCTGGCTACACCTTC. This sequence encodes CSVGTGGTSGYTF. The V gene is TRBV29-1, the J gene TRBJ1-2, with 11 positions matching TRBD1. The germline CDR1 and CDR2 sequences are SQVTM and ANQGSEA. The length of the CDR3 is 13 residues. The ends lost 4 bases at V and 7 bases at J; junction bases unmatched: 5.

The chain combines TRBV9 with TRBJ2-3; a weak D match, TRBD1 (7 bases). Trimming removed 4 bases at V and 2 bases at J, with 20 bases between. The CDR3 has 17 residues. The germline gives CDR1 SGDLS, CDR2 YYNGEE. CDR3 sequence (DNA): TGTGCCAGCAGCTGGGGGGCCGGGACAGACACCACAGATACGCAGTATTTT. Its translation is CASSWGAGTDTTDTQYF.

The gene calls are TRBV30 and TRBJ2-7; D is possibly TRBD2 (6 bases). The CDR3 is 14 amino acids. Per germline, CDR1 GTSNPN and CDR2 SVGIG (reference sequence). Trimming shortened V by 0 bases and J by 3 bases, and 12 bases separated the two germline ends. The CDR3 spells CAWSVGGRGYEQYF. The CDR3 coding sequence is TGTGCCTGGAGTGTTGGAGGGAGAGGCTACGAGCAGTACTTC.

The V and J genes are TRBV7-3 and TRBJ2-3; 15 bases fit TRBD2. V trimming: 4 bases; J trimming: 7 bases; junction bases outside the gene matches: 6. The CDR3 has 16 amino acids. Germline loops: CDR1 SGHTA, CDR2 FQGTGA. The CDR3 region is CASSSPGLAGGYTQYF. CDR3 coding DNA: TGTGCCAGCAGCTCCCCGGGACTAGCGGGGGGATATACGCAGTATTTT.

This sequence joins TRBV5-6 and TRBJ2-7; TRBD1 aligns across 8 bases. Unmatched junction bases numbered 11, after V lost 7 bases and J lost 8 bases. CDR3 length: 13 amino acids. The germline V gene encodes CDR1 SGHDT and CDR2 YYEEEE. CDR3 residues: CASGGTGLMQQYF. In DNA form, the CDR3 reads TGTGCCAGCGGCGGGACAGGCCTCATGCAGCAGTACTTC.

This chain connects TRBV4-3 to TRBJ2-2, with D perhaps matching TRBD2 (6 bases). The CDR3 runs to 15 residues. V was shortened by 2 bases and J by 6 bases, with 13 bases between the two germline ends. The germline gives CDR1 LGHNA, CDR2 YSLEER. The DNA for the CDR3 is TGCGCCAGCAGCCAATCCCCGGGGGATCCCGGGGAGCTGTTTTTT. It yields the protein CASSQSPGDPGELFF.

The chain combines TRBV11-1 with TRBJ1-1; 8 bases map to TRBD1. This CDR3 comprises 15 residues. Losses at the gene ends were 2 bases for V and 1 base for J; bases not matched to a gene: 3. CDR1 is SGHAT and CDR2 is FQDESV in the germline V gene (reference sequence). The CDR3 DNA follows: TGTGCCAGCAGCTTAAGAGGACAGGGGAACACTGAAGCTTTCTTT. It translates to CASSLRGQGNTEAFF. The variable domain in full, completed from reference TRBV11-1 and TRBJ1-1, reads EAEVAQSPRYKITEKSQAVAFWCDPISGHATLYWYRQILGQGPELLVQFQDESVVDDSQLPKDRFSAERLKGVDSTLKIQPAELGDSAMYLCASSLRGQGNTEAFFGQGTRLTVV.

The genes are TRBV11-3 and TRBJ2-4; possible D gene TRBD2, 7 bases. Germline CDR1 SGHNT, CDR2 YENEEA. This CDR3 is 14 amino acids long. V was cut by 3 bases and J by 5 bases, with 11 bases left in between. CDR3 bases: TGTGCCAGCAGCTTTGGGGGGGCCCAAAACATTCAGTACTTC. Amino acid sequence: CASSFGGAQNIQYF.

The chain carries TRBV7-2 and TRBJ2-7; 7 nucleotides agree with TRBD2. V shed 1 base and J 3 bases; nucleotides not matched to a gene: 3. Germline-derived CDR1 and CDR2 are SGHTA and FQGNSA. The CDR3 covers 14 residues. CDR3 bases: TGTGCCAGCAGCTTAGATGGGGAGGGCTACGAGCAGTACTTC. Amino acid sequence: CASSLDGEGYEQYF.

The J gene is TRBJ2-1, the V gene TRBV7-3; D possibly corresponds to TRBD1 (6 bases). CDR3 length equals 14 residues. V was pared by 4 bases and J by 8 bases, with 15 bases between. The germline CDR1 and CDR2 sequences are SGHTA and FQGTGA. The CDR3 protein is CASSSGQGQDEQFF. The DNA of the CDR3 is TGTGCCAGCAGCTCGGGGCAGGGGCAGGATGAGCAGTTCTTC.

This clone was counted only a few times. The chain couples TRBV27 to TRBJ1-2, with 7 bases identical to TRBD1. CDR1 MNHEY and CDR2 SMNVEV come from the germline V gene (reference sequence). The V segment lost 5 bases and the J segment 7 bases; nucleotides outside the gene matches: 4. This CDR3 has 12 residues. CDR3 loop: CASSTGVGGYTF. The CDR3 region has the DNA TGTGCCAGCAGTACAGGGGTAGGTGGCTACACCTTC.

V and J are TRBV6-6 and TRBJ2-7; 7 bases are shared with TRBD1. Germline values: CDR1 MNHNY, CDR2 SVGAGI (reference sequence). The CDR3 is 12 residues long. Germline trimming cut 6 bases from V and 1 base from J; bases unmatched to any gene: 0. The CDR3 nucleotides read TGTGCCAGCAGGACAGGGTCCTACGAGCAGTACTTC. It is translated as CASRTGSYEQYF.

CDR3 protein: CASSLSGGVNNEQFF. The CDR3 DNA sequence: TGTGCCAGCAGCTTAAGCGGGGGAGTTAACAATGAGCAGTTCTTC. The rearrangement joins TRBV7-3 to TRBJ2-1, with 7 bases fitting TRBD2. This CDR3 spans 15 amino acids. V shed 1 base, J shed 5 bases, and the junction held 5 bases outside the gene matches. CDR1 and CDR2 (germline): SGHTA, FQGTGA.

The sample holds one count of this clone. In DNA form, the CDR3 reads TGTGCCAGTAGATCGACAGGGGGCAACATCTATGGCTACACCTTC. Protein: CASRSTGGNIYGYTF. This chain uses TRBV19 with TRBJ1-2; 10 bases line up with TRBD1. V lost 6 bases, J lost 4 bases, and 8 bases stayed unmatched. The CDR3 contains 15 residues. Germline V gene lookup returns CDR1 LNHDA and CDR2 SQIVND (reference sequence).

The gene calls are TRBV10-3 and TRBJ1-3; tentatively, D is TRBD1 (5 bases). There are 16 residues in the CDR3. Germline V lookup: CDR1 ENHRY, CDR2 SYGVKD. The V gene lost 1 base and the J gene lost 0 bases, with 10 bases spanning the gap. CDR3 DNA: TGTGCCATCAGTGAGTGGGCAGGGTTCTCTGGAAACACCATATATTTT. Translated, it gives CAISEWAGFSGNTIYF.

The rearrangement uses TRBV6-5 and TRBJ1-5; D uncertain. The ends were cut back, 4 bases at V and 8 bases at J, with 12 bases in the middle. Germline values: CDR1 MNHEY, CDR2 SVGAGI. This CDR3 has 13 amino acids. The CDR3 nucleotides read TGTGCCAGCAGTTTAACTCTGGTGGAGCCCCAGCATTTT. It codes for CASSLTLVEPQHF.

The gene calls are TRBV2 and TRBJ1-6; D unclear. With 3 bases removed from V and 7 bases from J, the gap between germline ends came to 7 bases. Germline V gene sequence: CDR1 SNHLY, CDR2 FYNNEI. The CDR3 length is 13 residues. CDR3 amino acids: CASSDSGNSPLHF. CDR3 nucleotides: TGTGCCAGCAGTGACAGCGGGAATTCACCCCTCCACTTT. Combining the CDR3 with reference TRBV2 and TRBJ1-6 gives the whole variable domain EPEVTQTPSHQVTQMGQEVILRCVPISNHLYFYWYRQILGQKVEFLVSFYNNEISEKSEIFDDQFSVERPDGSNFTLKIRSTKLEDSAMYFCASSDSGNSPLHFGNGTRLTVT.

This clone is a singleton in its sample. The chain links TRBV7-2 to TRBJ2-3; 12 bases fit TRBD2. The CDR3 length is 15 residues. The germline V gene has CDR1 SGHTA and CDR2 FQGNSA. V shed 5 bases, J shed 6 bases, and the junction held 6 bases outside the gene matches. The CDR3 DNA follows: TGTGCCAGCAGCCGGACTAGCGGGGTTTCTGATACGCAGTATTTT. Its translation: CASSRTSGVSDTQYF. Full variable domain (rest looked up from reference TRBV7-2 and TRBJ2-3): GAGVSQSPSNKVTEKGKDVELRCDPISGHTALYWYRQSLGQGLEFLIYFQGNSAPDKSGLPSDRFSAERTGGSVSTLTIQRTQQEDSAVYLCASSRTSGVSDTQYFGPGTRLTVL.

The rearrangement joins TRBV6-1 to TRBJ2-7; D gene uncertain. There are 11 residues in the CDR3. Germline V gives CDR1 MNHNS, CDR2 SASEGT. Trimming took off 5 bases at V and 3 bases at J, with 5 bases between the two ends. Written as DNA, the CDR3 is TGTGCCAGCAGTCAACTCTACGAGCAGTACTTC. Translating it yields CASSQLYEQYF.

The chain links TRBV2 to TRBJ2-7, with D perhaps TRBD2 (6 bases). Trimming cost V 7 bases and J 3 bases, with 16 bases left between them. The CDR3 length is 14 residues. In germline, CDR1 is SNHLY, CDR2 FYNNEI. The CDR3 bases are TGTGCCAGCACCCCGCGGGACGGTGACTACGAGCAGTACTTC. Its protein product is CASTPRDGDYEQYF.

The chain links TRBV12-5 to TRBJ2-7, with D hard to call. V was clipped by 1 base and J by 2 bases, with 6 bases between them. From germline, CDR1 is LGHNT and CDR2 FRNRAP. The CDR3 has 13 residues. In DNA, the CDR3 is TGTGCTAGTGGTTTGGGAGGTACCTACGAGCAGTACTTC. This translates into CASGLGGTYEQYF.

V usage is TRBV19 and J usage is TRBJ1-5; TRBD1 matches 9 bases. This CDR3 comprises 15 residues. The germline V gene has CDR1 LNHDA and CDR2 SQIVND (reference sequence). Trimming at V came to 4 bases and at J to 6 bases, leaving 7 bases not matched to a gene. The CDR3 loop is CASSKQGAKGQPQHF. CDR3 sequence (DNA): TGTGCCAGTAGTAAACAGGGGGCTAAAGGTCAGCCCCAGCATTTT. The whole variable domain, filled in from reference TRBV19 and TRBJ1-5, reads DGGITQSPKYLFRKEGQNVTLSCEQNLNHDAMYWYRQDPGQGLRLIYYSQIVNDFQKGDIAEGYSVSREKKESFPLTVTSAQKNPTAFYLCASSKQGAKGQPQHFGDGTRLSIL.

This chain joins TRBV4-2 and TRBJ2-1; 9 bases are shared with TRBD2. The CDR3 consists of 15 residues. V was pared by 4 bases and J by 7 bases, with 8 bases of the junction left unmatched. Germline CDR1 is LGHNA and CDR2 is YNFKEQ. CDR3 amino acids: CASSRGGGDLNEQFF. CDR3 in DNA: TGTGCCAGCAGCCGCGGGGGGGGTGATTTGAATGAGCAGTTCTTC.

This clone was observed once. This sequence joins TRBV18 and TRBJ2-7, with no clear D. The V and J ends lost 1 base and 3 bases respectively, with 7 bases between them. CDR1 and CDR2 (germline): KGHSH, LQKENI. The CDR3 spans 13 residues. Here the CDR3 reads CASSPQEFYEQYF. CDR3 sequence (DNA): TGTGCCAGCTCACCACAGGAGTTCTACGAGCAGTACTTC.

The chain employs TRBV19 and TRBJ2-7, with 10 bases identical to TRBD1. This CDR3 is 16 amino acids long. After removal of 3 bases from V and 7 bases from J, the junction contained 12 bases not matched to a gene. Looked up from germline, CDR1 is LNHDA and CDR2 is SQIVND (reference sequence). CDR3 region: CASSISRGQGMGEQYF. The DNA for the CDR3 is TGTGCCAGTAGTATTTCCCGGGGACAGGGGATGGGAGAGCAGTACTTC. Supplemented by reference TRBV19 and TRBJ2-7, the full variable domain reads DGGITQSPKYLFRKEGQNVTLSCEQNLNHDAMYWYRQDPGQGLRLIYYSQIVNDFQKGDIAEGYSVSREKKESFPLTVTSAQKNPTAFYLCASSISRGQGMGEQYFGPGTRLTVT.

This chain links TRBV7-3 with TRBJ2-2; TRBD1 aligns across 10 bases. Per germline, CDR1 SGHTA and CDR2 FQGTGA. V was clipped by 5 bases and J by 4 bases; unmatched bases: 4. This CDR3 has 15 amino acids. CDR3 in amino acids: CASSHGTGVTGELFF. The CDR3 nucleotides are TGTGCCAGCAGCCACGGGACAGGGGTCACCGGGGAGCTGTTTTTT.

The chain recombines TRBV9 with TRBJ2-7, with 9 bases lining up with TRBD1. J was trimmed by 4 bases and V by 7 bases; bases with no gene match: 6. The CDR3 covers 13 residues. The germline gives CDR1 SGDLS, CDR2 YYNGEE. The CDR3 sequence is CASGTGQGYEQYF. The DNA of the CDR3 is TGTGCCAGCGGGACGGGACAGGGATACGAGCAGTACTTC.

This chain uses TRBV7-2 with TRBJ2-5, with TRBD2 matching 12 bases. Germline V gene sequence: CDR1 SGHTA, CDR2 FQGNSA. V shed 3 bases, J shed 5 bases, and the junction held 4 bases outside the gene matches. This CDR3 has 15 residues. DNA of the CDR3: TGTGCCAGCAGCTTTTACACTAGCGGGGGGGAGACCCAGTACTTC. Translating gives CASSFYTSGGETQYF.

The rearrangement joins TRBV29-1 to TRBJ2-4; no definite D call. Trimming took 4 bases from V and 0 from J, leaving 7 bases between them. Germline CDR1 and CDR2: SQVTM and ANQGSEA. The CDR3 covers 13 residues. DNA for the CDR3: TGCAGCGTTGTAACGGTAGCCAAAAACATTCAGTACTTC. This translates into CSVVTVAKNIQYF. The whole variable domain, filled in from reference TRBV29-1 and TRBJ2-4, reads SAVISQKPSRDICQRGTSLTIQCQVDSQVTMMFWYRQQPGQSLTLIATANQGSEATYESGFVIDKFPISRPNLTFSTLTVSNMSPEDSSIYLCSVVTVAKNIQYFGAGTRLSVL.

The chain combines TRBV6-4 with TRBJ1-2; a possible D gene is TRBD1 (6 bases). The CDR3 runs 17 residues. Germline CDR1 is MRHNA and CDR2 is SNTAGT. V was trimmed by 3 bases and J by 4 bases, leaving 21 bases between them. The CDR3 sequence: CASSEEMGARSPYGYTF. CDR3 DNA: TGTGCCAGCAGTGAGGAAATGGGGGCCCGGAGCCCCTATGGCTACACCTTC.